Below, 17 T cell receptor beta chains from the same sample are listed, as sequenced in a study of T cell responses to AZD1222 COVID-19 vaccine. The method was immunoSEQ multiplex PCR; TCRdb's version includes in-frame clones alone and lacks a portion of them. Altogether about 82,000 clones are present, about four fifths being singletons, with the ten largest covering 1.3%. The sample consisted of peripheral blood, taken 28 days after the second AZD1222 dose. These receptors originate from an adult who received the AZD1222 COVID-19 vaccine.

This chain connects TRBV5-7 to TRBJ2-7; D uncertain. TRBV5-7 is noted as an ORF with a role that remains uncertain. The germline V and J ends were trimmed by 0 bases and 1 base, with 8 bases remaining between them. The CDR3 runs 14 residues. The CDR3 nucleotides are TGTGCCAGCAGCTTGGCCGGCGGATCCTACGAGCAGTACTTC. Translation: CASSLAGGSYEQYF.

The chain recombines TRBV27 with TRBJ1-2; D is undetermined. Per germline, CDR1 MNHEY and CDR2 SMNVEV (reference sequence). The CDR3 has 13 residues. The germline V and J ends were trimmed by 3 bases and 8 bases, with 13 bases remaining between them. The CDR3 region is CASSFWSNGGYTF. Here the CDR3 DNA reads TGTGCCAGCAGTTTCTGGTCAAACGGGGGCTACACCTTC.

This clone has a single count. This chain links TRBV28 with TRBJ1-6, with TRBD1 matching 8 bases. Losses at the gene ends were 6 bases for V and 6 bases for J; bases not matched to a gene: 10. The CDR3 runs to 16 residues. Looked up from germline, CDR1 is MDHEN and CDR2 is SYDVKM. The CDR3: CASSWRQGTGNSPLHF. As DNA, the CDR3 is TGTGCCAGCAGCTGGCGACAGGGGACGGGTAATTCACCCCTCCACTTT.

This clone was detected only a few times. The chain uses TRBV28 and TRBJ1-2; D not certain. In germline, CDR1 is MDHEN, CDR2 SYDVKM. V dropped 5 bases and J dropped 3 bases, with 10 bases sitting between them. This CDR3 has 13 residues. Written as DNA, the CDR3 is TGTGCCAGCAGTCCCGGAGGGTACTATGGCTACACCTTC. Protein product: CASSPGGYYGYTF.

The chain combines TRBV9 with TRBJ1-3, with 7 nucleotides matching TRBD1. This CDR3 comprises 16 residues. Germline V lookup: CDR1 SGDLS, CDR2 YYNGEE. V was pared by 3 bases and J by 0 bases, with 6 bases of the junction left unmatched. This chain's CDR3 is CASSGQGLSSGNTIYF. The CDR3 coding sequence is TGTGCCAGCAGCGGACAGGGACTTTCCTCTGGAAACACCATATATTTT.

V usage is TRBV2 and J usage is TRBJ1-1, with no clear D. Germline V gives CDR1 SNHLY, CDR2 FYNNEI. The CDR3 has 14 residues. Trimming shortened V by 0 bases and J by 1 base, and 6 bases separated the two germline ends. The CDR3 region is CASSEARENTEAFF. DNA for the CDR3: TGTGCCAGCAGTGAAGCGAGAGAGAACACTGAAGCTTTCTTT.

V and J are TRBV18 and TRBJ2-7; 7 bases line up with TRBD2. The CDR3 spans 15 residues. Trimming took 1 base from V and 5 from J; bases not matched to a gene: 8. Germline V gives CDR1 KGHSH, CDR2 LQKENI. The CDR3 nucleotides read TGTGCCAGCTCACCACAACGGGAGGCCGGGGACGAGCAGTACTTC. Translation: CASSPQREAGDEQYF. Full variable domain (outside the CDR3, taken from reference TRBV18 and TRBJ2-7): NAGVMQNPRHLVRRRGQEARLRCSPMKGHSHVYWYRQLPEEGLKFMVYLQKENIIDESGMPKERFSAEFPKEGPSILRIQQVVRGDSAAYFCASSPQREAGDEQYFGPGTRLTVT.

The V and J genes are TRBV28 and TRBJ2-7, with unresolved D. Germline CDR1 and CDR2: MDHEN and SYDVKM. This CDR3 spans 14 amino acids. The V and J ends lost 3 bases and 6 bases respectively, with 15 bases between them. The DNA of the CDR3 is TGTGCCAGCAGTTTGAGGATCCGGCCGGTCGAGCAGTACTTC. Protein: CASSLRIRPVEQYF.

The chain links TRBV11-2 to TRBJ2-1; D unclear. The germline V gene has CDR1 SGHAT and CDR2 FQNNGV. CDR3 length: 13 residues. V lost 3 bases and J lost 7, with 10 bases in between. CDR3 bases: TGTGCCAGCAGCTTGGGGTCCCGGAATGAGCAGTTCTTC. It yields the protein CASSLGSRNEQFF.

V is TRBV25-1 and J is TRBJ2-2, with unresolved D. V was shortened by 3 bases and J by 8 bases, with 10 bases between the two germline ends. This CDR3 spans 13 amino acids. Germline V gives CDR1 MGHDK, CDR2 SYGVNS. In DNA, the CDR3 is TGTGCCAGCAGTGATTTGGCTCCGGGGGAGCTGTTTTTT. Protein: CASSDLAPGELFF.

The chain employs TRBV19 and TRBJ2-7; 11 bases match TRBD1. The CDR3 is 14 residues long. V shed 10 bases, J shed 3 bases, and the junction held 8 bases outside the gene matches. The germline V gene encodes CDR1 LNHDA and CDR2 SQIVND (reference sequence). In DNA, the CDR3 is TGTGCCACCGCCCCGGGACAGGGGGTCTACGAGCAGTACTTC. Its translation: CATAPGQGVYEQYF.

The chain links TRBV11-2 to TRBJ2-7; 8 nucleotides agree with TRBD2. V dropped 5 bases and J dropped 3; count of bases not matched to a gene: 3. Germline V CDR1 and CDR2: SGHAT, FQNNGV. CDR3 size: 13 residues. CDR3 region: CASSGTSRYEQYF. The CDR3 nucleotides are TGTGCCAGCAGCGGGACTAGTCGCTACGAGCAGTACTTC.

This rearrangement joins TRBV19 to TRBJ1-3; no clear D gene. The CDR3 extends over 14 amino acids. V dropped 4 bases and J dropped 0 bases, with 7 bases sitting between them. Germline-derived CDR1 and CDR2 are LNHDA and SQIVND (reference sequence). Here the CDR3 reads CASSSMISGNTIYF. The CDR3 region has the DNA TGTGCCAGTAGTAGCATGATCTCTGGAAACACCATATATTTT.

The rearrangement joins TRBV24-1 to TRBJ2-1; perhaps D is TRBD1 or TRBD2 (5 bases each). CDR1 and CDR2 from the germline V gene are KGHDR and SFDVKD. Trimming removed 4 bases at V and 8 bases at J, with 14 bases between. The CDR3 has 14 residues. In nucleotides, the CDR3 is TGTGCCACCAGTGACACCGGGACGGTTGATGAGCAGTTCTTC. Protein: CATSDTGTVDEQFF.

This sequence joins TRBV14 and TRBJ2-4, with a tentative D call TRBD2 (6 bases). Trimming removed 4 bases at V and 1 base at J, with 20 bases between. This CDR3 is 18 amino acids long. The germline V gene has CDR1 SGHDN and CDR2 FVKESK. The DNA of the CDR3 is TGTGCCAGCAGCCGAACCGCCGGGAGCCAGTGGGCCAAAAACATTCAGTACTTC. Its protein is CASSRTAGSQWAKNIQYF. The whole variable domain, remainder taken from reference TRBV14 and TRBJ2-4, is EAGVTQFPSHSVIEKGQTVTLRCDPISGHDNLYWYRRVMGKEIKFLLHFVKESKQDESGMPNNRFLAERTGGTYSTLKVQPAELEDSGVYFCASSRTAGSQWAKNIQYFGAGTRLSVL.

The rearrangement uses TRBV7-2 and TRBJ1-1; D gene unclear. Trimming stripped 5 bases from V and 1 base from J, with 8 bases between. CDR3 size: 13 residues. The germline V gene has CDR1 SGHTA and CDR2 FQGNSA. The CDR3 sequence: CASSPNRNTEAFF. The CDR3 DNA is TGTGCCAGCAGCCCAAACAGGAACACTGAAGCTTTCTTT.

The gene calls are TRBV7-8 and TRBJ1-2; D perhaps matches TRBD1 (6 bases). Deletions cut 2 bases from V and 7 bases from J, with 14 bases between. The CDR3 sequence is 14 residues long. Germline CDR1 reads SGHVS; CDR2 reads FQNEAQ. The CDR3 protein is CASSLSGVGGGYTF. CDR3 DNA sequence: TGTGCCAGCAGCTTATCAGGGGTAGGGGGTGGCTACACCTTC.